This TCR beta chain was found in a study of blood T cell repertoires in COVID-19. J gave up 11 bases and V 3 bases, and 12 bases lay outside the gene matches. Per germline, CDR1 MDHEN and CDR2 SYDVKM. CDR3 length: 14 amino acids. Sequenced by immunoSEQ multiplex PCR; TCRdb stores in-frame clones only, minus some. The data show roughly 38,000 clones, about three quarters seen once. The origin of this receptor is a man aged 65-85 years with COVID-19, enrolled during active disease. The specimen sequenced was peripheral blood. The chain is built from TRBV28 and TRBJ1-1; 7 nucleotides line up with TRBD1. The CDR3 nucleotides are TGTGCCAGCAGTTTCTTTGACAGGGTTCTAGAGGCTTTCTTT. Its translation: CASSFFDRVLEAFF.